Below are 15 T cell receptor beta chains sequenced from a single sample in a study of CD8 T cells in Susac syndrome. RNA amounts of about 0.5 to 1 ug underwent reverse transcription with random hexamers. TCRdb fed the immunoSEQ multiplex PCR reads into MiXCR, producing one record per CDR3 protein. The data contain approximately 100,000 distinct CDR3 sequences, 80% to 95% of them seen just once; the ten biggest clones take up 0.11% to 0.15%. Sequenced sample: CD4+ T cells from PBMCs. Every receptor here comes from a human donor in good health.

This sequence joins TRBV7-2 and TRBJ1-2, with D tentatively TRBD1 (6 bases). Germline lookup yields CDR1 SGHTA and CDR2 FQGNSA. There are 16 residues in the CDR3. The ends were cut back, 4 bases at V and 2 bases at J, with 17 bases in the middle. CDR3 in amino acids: CASSSDVGARNYGYTF. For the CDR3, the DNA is TGTGCCAGCAGCTCCGACGTGGGGGCCCGAAACTATGGCTACACCTTC.

CDR3 sequence: CASSLRRSTNEKLFF. CDR3 nucleotides: TGTGCCAGCAGCTTAAGGCGATCAACTAATGAAAAACTGTTTTTT. This chain joins TRBV13 and TRBJ1-4; D not resolved. This CDR3 is built from 15 residues. V was trimmed by 2 bases and J by 0 bases, leaving 7 bases between them. Germline assignment: CDR1 PRHDT and CDR2 FYEKMQ (reference sequence). The full variable domain, completed using reference TRBV13 and TRBJ1-4, is AAGVIQSPRHLIKEKRETATLKCYPIPRHDTVYWYQQGPGQDPQFLISFYEKMQSDKGSIPDRFSAQQFSDYHSELNMSSLELGDSALYFCASSLRRSTNEKLFFGSGTQLSVL.

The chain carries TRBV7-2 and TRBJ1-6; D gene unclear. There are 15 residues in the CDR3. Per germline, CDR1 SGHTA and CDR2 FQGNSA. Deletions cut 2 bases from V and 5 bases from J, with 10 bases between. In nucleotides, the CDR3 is TGTGCCAGCAGCTTACAGAGCTGGGATAATTCACCCCTCCACTTT. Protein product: CASSLQSWDNSPLHF.

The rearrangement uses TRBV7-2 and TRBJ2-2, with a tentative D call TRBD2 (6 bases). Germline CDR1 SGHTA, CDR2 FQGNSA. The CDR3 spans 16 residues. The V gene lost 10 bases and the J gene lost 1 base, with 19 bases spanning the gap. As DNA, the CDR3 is TGTGCCACCGCCCAAGGGGCGGGGAAGAACACCGGGGAGCTGTTTTTT. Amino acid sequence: CATAQGAGKNTGELFF.

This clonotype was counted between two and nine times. The CDR3 region has the DNA TGTGCCAGCAGCCAAGGGACAGGGGGGTACAATGAGCAGTTCTTC. Protein product: CASSQGTGGYNEQFF. This chain joins TRBV14 and TRBJ2-1, with 10 bases lining up with TRBD1. The CDR3 extends over 15 amino acids. Looked up from germline, CDR1 is SGHDN and CDR2 is FVKESK. After removal of 1 base from V and 4 bases from J, the junction contained 1 base not matched to a gene. The complete variable domain, with remaining parts taken from reference TRBV14 and TRBJ2-1, reads EAGVTQFPSHSVIEKGQTVTLRCDPISGHDNLYWYRRVMGKEIKFLLHFVKESKQDESGMPNNRFLAERTGGTYSTLKVQPAELEDSGVYFCASSQGTGGYNEQFFGPGTRLTVL.

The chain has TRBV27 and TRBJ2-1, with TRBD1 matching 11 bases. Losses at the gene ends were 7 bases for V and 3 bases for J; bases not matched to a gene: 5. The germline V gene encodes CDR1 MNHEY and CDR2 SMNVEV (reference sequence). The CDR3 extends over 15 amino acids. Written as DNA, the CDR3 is TGTGCCAGCACCAAGGGACAGGGGGACTACAATGAGCAGTTCTTC. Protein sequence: CASTKGQGDYNEQFF.

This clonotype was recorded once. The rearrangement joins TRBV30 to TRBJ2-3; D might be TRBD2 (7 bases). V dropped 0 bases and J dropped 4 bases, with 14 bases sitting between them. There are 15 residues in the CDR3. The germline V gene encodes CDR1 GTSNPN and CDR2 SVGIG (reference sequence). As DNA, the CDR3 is TGTGCCTGGAGTGTAGGGGGGGGATCGGCAGATACGCAGTATTTT. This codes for CAWSVGGGSADTQYF.

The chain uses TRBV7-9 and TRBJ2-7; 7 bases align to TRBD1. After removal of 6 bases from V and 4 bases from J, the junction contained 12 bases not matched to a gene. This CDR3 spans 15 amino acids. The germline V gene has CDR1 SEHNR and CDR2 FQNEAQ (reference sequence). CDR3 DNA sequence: TGTGCCAGCAGAAAAGATGGGACAGCGGAGTACGAGCAGTACTTC. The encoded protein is CASRKDGTAEYEQYF.

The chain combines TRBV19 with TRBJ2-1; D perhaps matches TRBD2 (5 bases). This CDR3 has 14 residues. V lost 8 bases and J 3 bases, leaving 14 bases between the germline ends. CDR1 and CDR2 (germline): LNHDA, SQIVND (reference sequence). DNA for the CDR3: TGTGCCAGTCAGAGAGGAGGATTCTACAATGAGCAGTTCTTC. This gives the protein CASQRGGFYNEQFF.

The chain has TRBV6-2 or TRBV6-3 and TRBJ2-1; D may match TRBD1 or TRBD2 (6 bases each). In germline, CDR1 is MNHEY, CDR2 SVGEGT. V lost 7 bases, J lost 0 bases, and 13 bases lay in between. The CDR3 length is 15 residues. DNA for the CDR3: TGTGCCAGCACCAAACAGGGAGGCTCCTACAATGAGCAGTTCTTC. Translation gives CASTKQGGSYNEQFF.

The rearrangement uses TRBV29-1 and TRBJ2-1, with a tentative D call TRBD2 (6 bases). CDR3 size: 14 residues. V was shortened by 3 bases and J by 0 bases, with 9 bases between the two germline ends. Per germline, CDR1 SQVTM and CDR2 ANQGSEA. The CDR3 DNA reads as TGCAGCGTTGAGGTCGGGAGCTCCTACAATGAGCAGTTCTTC. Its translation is CSVEVGSSYNEQFF.

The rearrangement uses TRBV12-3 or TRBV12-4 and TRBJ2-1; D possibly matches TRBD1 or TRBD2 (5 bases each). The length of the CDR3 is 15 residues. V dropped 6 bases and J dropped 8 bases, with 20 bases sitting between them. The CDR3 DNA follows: TGTGCCAGCAGCCTGTTTCGGGACCGGGTCGATGAGCAGTTCTTC. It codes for CASSLFRDRVDEQFF.

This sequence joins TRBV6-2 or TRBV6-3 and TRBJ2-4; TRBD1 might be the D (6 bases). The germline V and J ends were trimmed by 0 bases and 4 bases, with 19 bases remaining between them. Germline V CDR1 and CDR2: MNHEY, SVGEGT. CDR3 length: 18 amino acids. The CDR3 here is CASSYSIVLSTGKNIQYF. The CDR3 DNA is TGTGCCAGCAGTTACTCGATCGTATTAAGTACAGGGAAAAACATTCAGTACTTC.

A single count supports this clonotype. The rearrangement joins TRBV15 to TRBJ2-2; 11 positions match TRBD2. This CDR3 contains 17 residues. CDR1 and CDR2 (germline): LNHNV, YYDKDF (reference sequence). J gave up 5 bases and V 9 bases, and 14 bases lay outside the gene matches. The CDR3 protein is CATALSTSGIHTGELFF. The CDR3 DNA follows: TGTGCCACAGCCCTTTCGACTAGCGGGATACATACCGGGGAGCTGTTTTTT. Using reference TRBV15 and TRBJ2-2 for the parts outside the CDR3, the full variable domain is DAMVIQNPRYQVTQFGKPVTLSCSQTLNHNVMYWYQQKSSQAPKLLFHYYDKDFNNEADTPDNFQSRRPNTSFCFLDIRSPGLGDTAMYLCATALSTSGIHTGELFFGEGSRLTVL.

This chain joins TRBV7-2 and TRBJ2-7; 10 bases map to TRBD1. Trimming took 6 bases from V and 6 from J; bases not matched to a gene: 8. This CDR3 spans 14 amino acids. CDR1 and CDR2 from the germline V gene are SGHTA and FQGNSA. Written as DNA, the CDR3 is TGTGCCAGCAGTCAACCGGGACAGGGGCGCGAGCAGTACTTC. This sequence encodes CASSQPGQGREQYF.